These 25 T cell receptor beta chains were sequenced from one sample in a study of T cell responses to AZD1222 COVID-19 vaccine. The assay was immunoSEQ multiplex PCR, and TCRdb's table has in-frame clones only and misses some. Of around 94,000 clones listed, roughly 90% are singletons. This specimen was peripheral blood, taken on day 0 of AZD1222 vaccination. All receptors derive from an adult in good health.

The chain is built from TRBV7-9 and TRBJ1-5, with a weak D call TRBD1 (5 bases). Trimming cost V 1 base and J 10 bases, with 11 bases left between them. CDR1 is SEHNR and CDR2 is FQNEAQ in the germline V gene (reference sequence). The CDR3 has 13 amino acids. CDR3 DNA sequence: TGTGCCAGCAGCTTAGGCAGGGTCGAACCCCAGCATTTT. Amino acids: CASSLGRVEPQHF.

The CDR3 loop is CARQRDSRIGASNQPQHF. CDR3 bases: TGCGCCAGACAACGGGACAGTAGGATAGGGGCTAGCAATCAGCCCCAGCATTTT. The rearrangement uses TRBV10-1 and TRBJ1-5, with 7 nucleotides matching TRBD1. Losses at the gene ends were 9 bases for V and 0 bases for J; bases not matched to a gene: 17. In germline, CDR1 is WNHNN, CDR2 SYGVQD (reference sequence). The CDR3 is 18 residues long.

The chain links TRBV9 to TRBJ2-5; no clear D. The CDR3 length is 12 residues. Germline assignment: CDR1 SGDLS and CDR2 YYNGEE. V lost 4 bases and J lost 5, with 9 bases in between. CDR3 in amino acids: CASSPSAETQYF. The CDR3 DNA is TGTGCCAGCAGCCCCTCCGCGGAGACCCAGTACTTC.

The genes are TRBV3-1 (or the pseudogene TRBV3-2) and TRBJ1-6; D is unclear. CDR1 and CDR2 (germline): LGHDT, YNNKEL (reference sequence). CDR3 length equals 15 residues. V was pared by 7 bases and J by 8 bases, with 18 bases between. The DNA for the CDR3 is TGTGCCAGCAACCCCCATTTTACGGCCGATTCACCCCTCCACTTT. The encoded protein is CASNPHFTADSPLHF.

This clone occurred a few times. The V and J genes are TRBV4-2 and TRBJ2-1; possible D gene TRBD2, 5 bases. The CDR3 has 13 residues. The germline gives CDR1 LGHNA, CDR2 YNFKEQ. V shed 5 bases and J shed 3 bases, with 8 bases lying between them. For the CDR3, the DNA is TGTGCCAGCAGCTCCCGGGACTACAATGAGCAGTTCTTC. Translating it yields CASSSRDYNEQFF.

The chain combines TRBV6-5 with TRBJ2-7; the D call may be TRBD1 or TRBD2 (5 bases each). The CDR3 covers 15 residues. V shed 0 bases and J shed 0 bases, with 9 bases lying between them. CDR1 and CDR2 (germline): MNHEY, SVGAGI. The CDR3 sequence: CASSYSGGTSYEQYF. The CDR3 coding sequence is TGTGCCAGCAGTTACTCTGGGGGTACCTCCTACGAGCAGTACTTC.

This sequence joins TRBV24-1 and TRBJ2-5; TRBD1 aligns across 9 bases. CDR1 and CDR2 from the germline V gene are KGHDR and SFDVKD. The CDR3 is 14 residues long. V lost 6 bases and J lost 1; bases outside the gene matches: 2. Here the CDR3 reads CATSLTGGQETQYF. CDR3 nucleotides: TGTGCCACCAGTCTGACAGGGGGCCAAGAGACCCAGTACTTC.

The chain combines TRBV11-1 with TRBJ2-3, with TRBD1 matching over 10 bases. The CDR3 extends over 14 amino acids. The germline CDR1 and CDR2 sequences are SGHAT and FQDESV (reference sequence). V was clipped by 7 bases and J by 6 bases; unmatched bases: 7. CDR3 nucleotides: TGTGCCAGCACCCCGGGACAGGGGTTTGATACGCAGTATTTT. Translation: CASTPGQGFDTQYF.

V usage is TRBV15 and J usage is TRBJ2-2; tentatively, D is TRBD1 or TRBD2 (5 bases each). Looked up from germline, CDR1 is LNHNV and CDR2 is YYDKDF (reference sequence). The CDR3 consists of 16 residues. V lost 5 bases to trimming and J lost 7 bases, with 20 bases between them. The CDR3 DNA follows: TGTGCCACCAGCCTGGCTAGGGGAGTCCGGGGCGGGGAGCTGTTTTTT. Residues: CATSLARGVRGGELFF.

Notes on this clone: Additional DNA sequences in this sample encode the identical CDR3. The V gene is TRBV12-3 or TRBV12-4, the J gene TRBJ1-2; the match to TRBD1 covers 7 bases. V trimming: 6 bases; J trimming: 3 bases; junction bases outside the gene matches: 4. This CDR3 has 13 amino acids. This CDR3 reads CASSLDRDYGYTF. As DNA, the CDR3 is TGTGCCAGCAGCCTTGACAGGGACTATGGCTACACCTTC.

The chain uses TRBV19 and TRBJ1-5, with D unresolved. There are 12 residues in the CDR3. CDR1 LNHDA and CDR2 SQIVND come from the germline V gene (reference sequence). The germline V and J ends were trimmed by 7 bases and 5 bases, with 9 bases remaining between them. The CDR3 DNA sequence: TGTGCCAGTAAGCCCGGAGATCAGCCCCAGCATTTT. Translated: CASKPGDQPQHF.

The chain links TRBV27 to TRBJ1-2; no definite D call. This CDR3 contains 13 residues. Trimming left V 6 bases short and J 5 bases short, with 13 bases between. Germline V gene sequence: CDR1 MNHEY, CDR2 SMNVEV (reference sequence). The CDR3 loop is CASRPRAAYGYTF. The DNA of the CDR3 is TGTGCCAGCAGACCCCGGGCGGCGTATGGCTACACCTTC.

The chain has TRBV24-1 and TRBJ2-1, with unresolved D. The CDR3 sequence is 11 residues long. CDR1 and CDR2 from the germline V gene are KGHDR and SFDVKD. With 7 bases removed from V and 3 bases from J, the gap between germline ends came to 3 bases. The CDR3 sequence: CATSLYNEQFF. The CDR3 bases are TGTGCCACCAGCCTCTACAATGAGCAGTTCTTC.

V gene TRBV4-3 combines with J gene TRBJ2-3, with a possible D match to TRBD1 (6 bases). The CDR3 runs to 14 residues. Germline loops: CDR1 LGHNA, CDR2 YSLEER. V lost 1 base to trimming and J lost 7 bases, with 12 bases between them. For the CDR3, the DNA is TGCGCCAGCAGCCAAGGGCAGGGGCTGAATACGCAGTATTTT. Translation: CASSQGQGLNTQYF.

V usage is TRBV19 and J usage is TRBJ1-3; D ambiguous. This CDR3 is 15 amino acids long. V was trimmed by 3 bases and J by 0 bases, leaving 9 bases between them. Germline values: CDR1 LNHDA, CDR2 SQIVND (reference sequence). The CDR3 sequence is CASSMSVNSGNTIYF. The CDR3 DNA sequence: TGTGCCAGTAGTATGAGCGTAAACTCTGGAAACACCATATATTTT.

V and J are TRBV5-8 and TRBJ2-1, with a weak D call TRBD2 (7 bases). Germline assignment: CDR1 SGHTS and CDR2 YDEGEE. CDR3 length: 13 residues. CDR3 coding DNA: TGTGCTAAGGGGGGGGCCGCCTACAATGAGCAGTTCTTC. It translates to CAKGGAAYNEQFF. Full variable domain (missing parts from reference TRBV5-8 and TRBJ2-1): EAGVTQSPTHLIKTRGQQATLRCSPISGHTSVYWYQQALGLGLQFLLWYDEGEERNRGNFPPRFSGRQFPNYSSELNVNALELEDSALYLCAKGGAAYNEQFFGPGTRLTVL.

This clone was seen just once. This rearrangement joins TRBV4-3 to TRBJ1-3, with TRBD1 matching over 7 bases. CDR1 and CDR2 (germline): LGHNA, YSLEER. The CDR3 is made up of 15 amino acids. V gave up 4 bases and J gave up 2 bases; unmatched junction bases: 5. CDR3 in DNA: TGCGCCAGCAGCCCAGGGGGAAATCCTGGAAACACCATATATTTT. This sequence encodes CASSPGGNPGNTIYF.

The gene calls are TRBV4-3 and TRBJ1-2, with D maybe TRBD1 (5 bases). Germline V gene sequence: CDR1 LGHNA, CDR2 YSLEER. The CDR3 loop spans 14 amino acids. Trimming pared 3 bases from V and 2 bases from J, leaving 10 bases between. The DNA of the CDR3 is TGCGCCAGCAGCCAGGGGGGTTCCAACTATGGCTACACCTTC. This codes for CASSQGGSNYGYTF.

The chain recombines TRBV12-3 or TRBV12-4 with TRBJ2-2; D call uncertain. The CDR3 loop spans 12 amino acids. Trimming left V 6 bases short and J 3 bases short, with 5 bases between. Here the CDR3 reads CASSSYTGELFF. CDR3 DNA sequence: TGTGCCAGCAGCTCCTACACCGGGGAGCTGTTTTTT.

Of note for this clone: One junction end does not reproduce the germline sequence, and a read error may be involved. CDR3 bases: TGTGCCACCAGTGGTTTGGGGGAGACTAACAATGAGCAGTTCTTC. It translates to CATSGLGETNNEQFF. The V gene is TRBV24-1, the J gene TRBJ2-1; D may match TRBD1 or TRBD2 (5 bases each). Germline lookup yields CDR1 KGHDR and CDR2 SFDVKD. The CDR3 is 15 residues long.

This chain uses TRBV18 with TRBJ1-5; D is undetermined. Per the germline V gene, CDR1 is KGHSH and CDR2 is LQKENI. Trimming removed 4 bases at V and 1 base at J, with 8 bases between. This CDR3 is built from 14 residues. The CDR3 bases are TGTGCCAGCTCACTACAGCAGAGCAATCAGCCCCAGCATTTT. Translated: CASSLQQSNQPQHF. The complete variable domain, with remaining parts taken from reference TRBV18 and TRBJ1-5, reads NAGVMQNPRHLVRRRGQEARLRCSPMKGHSHVYWYRQLPEEGLKFMVYLQKENIIDESGMPKERFSAEFPKEGPSILRIQQVVRGDSAAYFCASSLQQSNQPQHFGDGTRLSIL.

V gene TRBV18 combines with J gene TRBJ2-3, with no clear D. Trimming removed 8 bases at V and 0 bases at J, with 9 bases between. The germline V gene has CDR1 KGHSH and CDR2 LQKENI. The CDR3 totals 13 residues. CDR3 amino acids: CASASGSTDTQYF. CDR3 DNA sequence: TGTGCCAGCGCGTCTGGTAGCACAGATACGCAGTATTTT.

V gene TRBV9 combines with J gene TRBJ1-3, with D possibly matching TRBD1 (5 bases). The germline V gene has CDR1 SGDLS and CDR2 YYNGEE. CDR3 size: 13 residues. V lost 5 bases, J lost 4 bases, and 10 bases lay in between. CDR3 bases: TGTGCCAGCAGGGGGGTTTCCGGAAACACCATATATTTT. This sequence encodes CASRGVSGNTIYF. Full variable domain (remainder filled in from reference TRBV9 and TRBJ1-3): DSGVTQTPKHLITATGQRVTLRCSPRSGDLSVYWYQQSLDQGLQFLIQYYNGEERAKGNILERFSAQQFPDLHSELNLSSLELGDSALYFCASRGVSGNTIYFGEGSWLTVV.

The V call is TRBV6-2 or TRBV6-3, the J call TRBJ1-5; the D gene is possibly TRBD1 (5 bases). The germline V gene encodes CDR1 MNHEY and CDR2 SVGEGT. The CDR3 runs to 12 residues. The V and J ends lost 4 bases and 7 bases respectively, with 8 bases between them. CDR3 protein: CASSWGVQPQHF. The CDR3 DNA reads TGTGCCAGCAGTTGGGGGGTCCAGCCCCAGCATTTT.

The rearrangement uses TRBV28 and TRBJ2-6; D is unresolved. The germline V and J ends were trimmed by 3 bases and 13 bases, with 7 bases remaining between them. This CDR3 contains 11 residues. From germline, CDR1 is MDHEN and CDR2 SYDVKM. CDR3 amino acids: CASSLFGVLTF. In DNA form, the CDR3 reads TGTGCCAGCAGTTTGTTTGGGGTCCTGACTTTC.